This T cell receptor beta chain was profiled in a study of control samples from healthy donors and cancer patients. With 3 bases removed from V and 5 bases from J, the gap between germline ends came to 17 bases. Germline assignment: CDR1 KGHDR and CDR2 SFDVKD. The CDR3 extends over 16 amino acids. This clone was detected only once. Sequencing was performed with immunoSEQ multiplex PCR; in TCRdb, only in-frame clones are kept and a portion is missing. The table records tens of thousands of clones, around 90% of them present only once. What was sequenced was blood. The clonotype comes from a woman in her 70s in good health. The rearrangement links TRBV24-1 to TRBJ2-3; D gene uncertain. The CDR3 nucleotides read TGTGCCACCAGTGATCCCGCAGGAGACGACCGAGATACGCAGTATTTT. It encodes CATSDPAGDDRDTQYF.